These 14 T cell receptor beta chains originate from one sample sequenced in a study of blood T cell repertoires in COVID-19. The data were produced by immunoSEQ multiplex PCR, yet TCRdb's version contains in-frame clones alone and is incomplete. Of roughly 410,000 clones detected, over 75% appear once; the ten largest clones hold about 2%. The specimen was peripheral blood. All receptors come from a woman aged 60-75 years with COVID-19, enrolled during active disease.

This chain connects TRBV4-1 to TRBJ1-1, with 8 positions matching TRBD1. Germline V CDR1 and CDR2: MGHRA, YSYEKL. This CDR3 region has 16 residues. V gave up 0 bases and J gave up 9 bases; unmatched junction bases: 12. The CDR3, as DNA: TGCGCCAGCAGCCAAGATATGGCAGGGGGCGCTATTAAAGCTTTCTTT. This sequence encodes CASSQDMAGGAIKAFF.

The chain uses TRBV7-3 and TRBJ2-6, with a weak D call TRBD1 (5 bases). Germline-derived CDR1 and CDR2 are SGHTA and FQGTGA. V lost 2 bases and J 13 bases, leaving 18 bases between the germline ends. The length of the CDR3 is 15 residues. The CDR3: CASSLGAAGRKVLTF. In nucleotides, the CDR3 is TGTGCCAGCAGCTTAGGGGCGGCCGGTAGGAAGGTCCTGACTTTC. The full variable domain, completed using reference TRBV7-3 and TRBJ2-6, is GAGVSQTPSNKVTEKGKYVELRCDPISGHTALYWYRQSLGQGPEFLIYFQGTGAADDSGLPNDRFFAVRPEGSVSTLKIQRTERGDSAVYLCASSLGAAGRKVLTFGAGSRLTVL.

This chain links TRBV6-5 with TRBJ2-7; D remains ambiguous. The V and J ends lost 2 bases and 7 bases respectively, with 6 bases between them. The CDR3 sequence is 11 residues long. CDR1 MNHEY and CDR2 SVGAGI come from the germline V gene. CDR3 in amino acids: CASSYGREQYF. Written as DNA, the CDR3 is TGTGCCAGCAGTTACGGGCGTGAGCAGTACTTC.

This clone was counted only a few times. The CDR3 sequence is CASAGQGYGYTF. CDR3 bases: TGTGCCAGTGCGGGACAGGGCTATGGCTACACCTTC. V is TRBV19 and J is TRBJ1-2, with 9 bases aligning to TRBD1. CDR1 is LNHDA and CDR2 is SQIVND in the germline V gene (reference sequence). CDR3 size: 12 residues. The V segment lost 8 bases and the J segment 4 bases; nucleotides outside the gene matches: 2.

The CDR3 region has the DNA TGTGCCTGGAGTGTAAAGTTCGGTGCTTTCTTT. Protein product: CAWSVKFGAFF. The rearrangement uses TRBV30 and TRBJ1-1; D gene uncertain. Trimming removed 0 bases at V and 11 bases at J, with 10 bases between. Germline lookup yields CDR1 GTSNPN and CDR2 SVGIG (reference sequence). The CDR3 is 11 residues long.

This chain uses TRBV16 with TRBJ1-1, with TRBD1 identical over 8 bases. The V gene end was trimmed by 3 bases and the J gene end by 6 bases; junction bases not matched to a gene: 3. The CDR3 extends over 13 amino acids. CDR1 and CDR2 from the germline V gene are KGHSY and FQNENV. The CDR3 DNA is TGTGCCAGCAGCCAGTCGGACAGGGCTGAAGCTTTCTTT. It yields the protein CASSQSDRAEAFF.

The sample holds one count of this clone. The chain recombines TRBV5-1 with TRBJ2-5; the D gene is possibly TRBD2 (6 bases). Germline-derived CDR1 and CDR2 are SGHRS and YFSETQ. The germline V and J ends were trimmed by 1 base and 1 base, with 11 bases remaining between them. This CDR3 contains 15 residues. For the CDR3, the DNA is TGCGCCAGCAGCTTGCTCGCGGGGTTCCAAGAGACCCAGTACTTC. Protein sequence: CASSLLAGFQETQYF. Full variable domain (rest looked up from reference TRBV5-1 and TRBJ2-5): KAGVTQTPRYLIKTRGQQVTLSCSPISGHRSVSWYQQTPGQGLQFLFEYFSETQRNKGNFPGRFSGRQFSNSRSEMNVSTLELGDSALYLCASSLLAGFQETQYFGPGTRLLVL.

The CDR3 bases are TGTGCCAGCAGCCAAGATGGGCACAGCTACGAGCAGTACTTC. Protein product: CASSQDGHSYEQYF. The chain recombines TRBV4-2 with TRBJ2-7; the D is unclear. Trimming removed 0 bases at V and 3 bases at J, with 9 bases between. The germline CDR1 and CDR2 sequences are LGHNA and YNFKEQ. The CDR3 contains 14 residues.

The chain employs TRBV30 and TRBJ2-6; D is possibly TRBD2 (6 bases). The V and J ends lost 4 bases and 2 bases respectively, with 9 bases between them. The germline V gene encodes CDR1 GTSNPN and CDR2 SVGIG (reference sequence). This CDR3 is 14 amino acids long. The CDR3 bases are TGTGCCTGGACCAAGCGGGCTGGGGCCAACGTCCTGACTTTC. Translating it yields CAWTKRAGANVLTF.

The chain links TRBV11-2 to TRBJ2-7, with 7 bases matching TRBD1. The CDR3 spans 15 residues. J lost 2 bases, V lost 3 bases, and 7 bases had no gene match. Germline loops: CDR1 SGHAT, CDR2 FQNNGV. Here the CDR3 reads CASSFSQGRTYEQYF. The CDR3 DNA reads TGTGCCAGCAGCTTCTCACAGGGGCGAACCTACGAGCAGTACTTC.

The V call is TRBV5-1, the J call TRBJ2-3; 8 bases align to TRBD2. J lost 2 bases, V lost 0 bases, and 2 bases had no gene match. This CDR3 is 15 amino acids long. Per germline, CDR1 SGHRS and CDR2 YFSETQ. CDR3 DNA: TGCGCCAGCAGCTTGGTAGCGGGGCCCACAGATACGCAGTATTTT. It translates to CASSLVAGPTDTQYF.

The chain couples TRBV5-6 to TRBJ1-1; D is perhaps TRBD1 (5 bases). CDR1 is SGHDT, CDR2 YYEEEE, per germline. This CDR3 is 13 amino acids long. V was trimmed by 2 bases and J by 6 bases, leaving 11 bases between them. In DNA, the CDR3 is TGTGCCAGCAGCTTAAAGGGGCGAGCTGAAGCTTTCTTT. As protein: CASSLKGRAEAFF.

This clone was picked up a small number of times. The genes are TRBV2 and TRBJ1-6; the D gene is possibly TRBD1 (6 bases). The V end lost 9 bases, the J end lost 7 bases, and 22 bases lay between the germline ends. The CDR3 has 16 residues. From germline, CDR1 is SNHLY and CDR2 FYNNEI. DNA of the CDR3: TGTGCCAGTGGGCCGGACAGAGTGACCTTAAATTCACCCCTCCACTTT. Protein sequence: CASGPDRVTLNSPLHF.

CDR3: CASSEVKTAGSPLHF. The DNA of the CDR3 is TGTGCCAGCAGTGAAGTCAAGACCGCGGGTTCACCCCTCCACTTT. The V and J genes are TRBV6-1 and TRBJ1-6; D gene uncertain. The germline gives CDR1 MNHNS, CDR2 SASEGT. The CDR3 extends over 15 amino acids. V dropped 1 base and J dropped 9 bases, with 13 bases sitting between them.